This is a list of T cell receptor beta chains from one sample in a study of CD8 T cells in ankylosing spondylitis. One entry per CDR3 protein results from TCRdb running MiXCR on the 5' RACE reads. The sample holds 150,000 to 200,000 distinct CDR3 sequences, about 16% seen once. The sequenced sample was blood, either unsorted or a sorted T cell fraction (not recorded which). The receptors shown here come from a male donor with ankylosing spondylitis or in good health (not recorded which). CDR3s include the opening cysteine and the closing phenylalanine or tryptophan. D genes are given only for firm matches. For some rows the clone size is stated as once, few or many, or as a class when expanded; others skip it.

clone_size,d_call,v_call,j_call,cdr3_length,cdr3_nt,cdr3_aa
many,NA,TRBV15,TRBJ2-4,18,TGTGCCACCAGCAGAGATTCAGGGGATTGTATGACCAAAAACATTCAGTACTTC,CATSRDSGDCMTKNIQYF
few,NA,TRBV6-1,TRBJ1-2,13,TGTGCCAGCAGCAGGGGAGGAAACTATGGCTACACCTTC,CASSRGGNYGYTF
few,TRBD2,TRBV28,TRBJ2-5,13,TGTGCCAGCAGTTTGACTAGCCCCCAGACCCAGTACTTC,CASSLTSPQTQYF
many,TRBD1,TRBV20-1,TRBJ1-2,14,TGCAGTGCTAACACTAGGGACAGGGGAGGAGGCTACACCTTC,CSANTRDRGGGYTF
many,TRBD2,TRBV7-3,TRBJ2-7,15,TGTGCCAGCAGCTTAATCGGCGGGAGCAACCACGAGCAGTACTTC,CASSLIGGSNHEQYF
few,NA,TRBV29-1,TRBJ2-1,11,TGCAGCGCTCAGACTAGTTCAGGGAAGTTCTTC,CSAQTSSGKFF
NA,TRBD1,TRBV27,TRBJ1-1,18,TGTGCCAGCAGTTTAGCTATCGACAGGGGGGGTGCGGACACTGAAGCTTTCTTT,CASSLAIDRGGADTEAFF
NA,TRBD1,TRBV20-1,TRBJ2-2,14,TGCAGTGCGAGGGACAGGGGGAGCACCGGGGAGCTGTTTTTT,CSARDRGSTGELFF
few,TRBD1,TRBV29-1,TRBJ2-4,15,TGCAGCGCAGGATTCAGGGGGCTAGCCAAAAACATTCAGTACTTC,CSAGFRGLAKNIQYF
NA,NA,TRBV2,TRBJ1-1,14,TGTGCCAGCAGTGTCGCAGTTCCGAACACTGAAGCTTTCTTT,CASSVAVPNTEAFF
few,NA,TRBV30,TRBJ1-5,14,TGTGCCTGGAGTGTACGGGGAGGGTATCAGCCCCAGCATTTT,CAWSVRGGYQPQHF
NA,NA,TRBV30,TRBJ2-3,13,TGTGCCTGGATGATAGGGGGAACAGATACGCAGTATTTT,CAWMIGGTDTQYF
few,TRBD2,TRBV9,TRBJ2-1,16,TGTGCCAGCAGCTCAGGAGGACTAGCGGGAGTGAGGGAGCAGTTCTTC,CASSSGGLAGVREQFF
many,NA,TRBV5-1,TRBJ1-2,11,TGCGCCAGCAGCTCAGAGCGTGGCTACACCTTC,CASSSERGYTF
once,NA,TRBV7-2,TRBJ2-1,17,TGTGCCAGCAGCTTAGACGTCGGCAGGAGGGCCCACAATGAGCAGTTCTTC,CASSLDVGRRAHNEQFF
many,NA,TRBV11-2,TRBJ2-1,15,TGTGCCAGCAGCTTAACCCTCCAACCCAGCAATGAGCAGTTCTTC,CASSLTLQPSNEQFF
NA,TRBD1,TRBV2,TRBJ1-1,13,TGTGCCAGCAGCGACAGGGGCGTCACTGAAGCTTTCTTT,CASSDRGVTEAFF
many,TRBD2,TRBV20-1,TRBJ2-1,16,TGCAGTGCTAGCTCTCCGGGAGGCCTCTCCTACAATGAGCAGTTCTTC,CSASSPGGLSYNEQFF
many,NA,TRBV20-1,TRBJ2-7,11,TGCAGTGCTCCCCAACTTACGAAGCAGTACTTC,CSAPQLTKQYF
many,NA,TRBV20-1,TRBJ1-1,12,TGCAGTGCTGAGGGGGGGCTTGAGGGAGCTTTCTTT,CSAEGGLEGAFF
many,NA,TRBV20-1,TRBJ2-1,12,TGCAGTGCTAGAGACTGGCTCAATGAGCAGTTCTTC,CSARDWLNEQFF
NA,TRBD1,TRBV20-1,TRBJ1-5,14,TGCAGTGCTAGAGAGAGGGGGCGCGGCCAGCCCCAGCATTTT,CSARERGRGQPQHF
many,NA,TRBV29-1,TRBJ1-5,13,TGCAGCGTTGGGGGAGGGGGGAATCAGCCCCAGCATTTT,CSVGGGGNQPQHF
few,TRBD1,TRBV4-1,TRBJ2-1,15,TGCGCCAGCAGCCGGCACCGGGACAGGGAAAATGAGCAGTTCTTC,CASSRHRDRENEQFF
many,TRBD2,TRBV10-3,TRBJ2-7,17,TGTGCCATCAGTGGCGGGGGGTGGCAGCGGGAGAGGAACGAGCAGTACTTC,CAISGGGWQRERNEQYF
many,NA,TRBV5-6,TRBJ2-3,12,TGTGCCAGCAGCTTGCTGTCAGCAGGTTTGAATTTT,CASSLLSAGLNF
NA,NA,TRBV24-1,TRBJ2-5,14,TGTGCCACCAGTGATTCCCCGGGCCTCGAGACCCAGTACTTC,CATSDSPGLETQYF
few,NA,TRBV20-1,TRBJ2-1,13,TGCAGTGCCGACAGGGTCGGGGGAGGCGCGCAGTTCTTC,CSADRVGGGAQFF
few,TRBD2,TRBV12-3/TRBV12-4,TRBJ2-4,17,TGTGCCAGCAGTTCCGGCCGGGGGACTAGAATTTCTGGCATTCAGTACTTC,CASSSGRGTRISGIQYF
many,NA,TRBV5-1,TRBJ2-4,13,TGCGCCAGCAGCAACTCCGGGGACTACATTCAGTACTTC,CASSNSGDYIQYF
many,TRBD2,TRBV29-1,TRBJ2-7,13,TGCAGCGTTGAAACGGGAGGGCCTAGGGAGCAGTACTTC,CSVETGGPREQYF
many,NA,TRBV29-1,TRBJ1-2,14,TGCAGCGTTGAAGAGACAGGCCGGTCCTATGGCTACACCTTC,CSVEETGRSYGYTF
many,NA,TRBV5-1,TRBJ2-1,16,TGCGCCAGCAGCTTGTGGGTAGCGAGCTCCTACAATGAGCAGTTCTTC,CASSLWVASSYNEQFF
many,TRBD2,TRBV5-1,TRBJ2-2,15,TGCGCCAGCAGCTTGACTAGCGGGAGCGCCGGGGAGCTGTTTTTT,CASSLTSGSAGELFF
NA,NA,TRBV27,TRBJ2-5,14,TGTGCCAGCAGTTTCCTCGGGGTTACAGAGACCCAGTACTTC,CASSFLGVTETQYF
many,NA,TRBV5-1,TRBJ2-7,16,TGCGCCAGCAGCCCGCACACTGACGGGGCCTCCTACGAGCAGTACTTC,CASSPHTDGASYEQYF
few,NA,TRBV2,TRBJ2-7,14,TGTGCCAGCCGAAAAGGGGAGAGCTCCTACGAGCAGTACTTC,CASRKGESSYEQYF
few,NA,TRBV20-1,TRBJ2-1,14,TGCAGTGCTAGCCGACCCTCGGGTTACAATGAGCAGTTCTTC,CSASRPSGYNEQFF
many,NA,TRBV2,TRBJ2-7,14,TGTGCCAGCACTCGGGCCGGGAGCTCCTACGAGCAGTACTTC,CASTRAGSSYEQYF
few,NA,TRBV10-3,TRBJ2-2,14,TGTGCCATCAGTGAGTACAGGAACACCGGGGAGCTGTTTTTT,CAISEYRNTGELFF
many,NA,TRBV9,TRBJ2-3,17,TGTGCCAGCAGCGTAGGGGGTCTGACGATTAGCACAGATACGCAGTATTTT,CASSVGGLTISTDTQYF
few,NA,TRBV5-1,TRBJ1-5,14,TGCGCCAGCAGCTCGGGGGTGGAGGATCAGCCCCAGCATTTT,CASSSGVEDQPQHF
many,TRBD1,TRBV15,TRBJ2-2,14,TGTGCCACCAGCCGAGTCAGGGGGCCCGGGGAGCTGTTTTTT,CATSRVRGPGELFF
NA,TRBD1,TRBV28,TRBJ1-4,15,TGTGCCAGCAGTGCCCCGGGACAGGGTAATGAAAAACTGTTTTTT,CASSAPGQGNEKLFF
NA,NA,TRBV6-1,TRBJ1-3,15,TGTGCCAGCAGAAGGGACCTTGGTGGAGGAAACACCATATATTTT,CASRRDLGGGNTIYF
few,NA,TRBV5-1,TRBJ2-7,14,TGCGCCAGCAGCTTGTCCGGAGAGGGCTACGAGCAGTACTTC,CASSLSGEGYEQYF
few,NA,TRBV20-1,TRBJ2-3,15,TGCAGTGCAACCCCCCCGACTAGGGGGATGGATACGCAGTATTTT,CSATPPTRGMDTQYF
many,NA,TRBV10-3,TRBJ2-3,15,TGTGCCATCAGTGAGTCGAGGCTTAGCACAGATACGCAGTATTTT,CAISESRLSTDTQYF